What follows are 6 T cell receptor beta chains derived from one specimen sequenced in a study of metastatic and nonmetastatic thyroid tumors. All patients were untreated before thyroid surgery. TCRdb re-called the PCR reads through MiXCR. The sample includes approximately 90,000 clones, approximately 11% of them seen just once. The sequenced material came from blood. The source is a female donor with papillary thyroid cancer or a benign thyroid nodule (not recorded which). Some clones in this sample may be carry-over from other donors' samples.

This clone was seen ten or more times. This chain uses TRBV7-2 with TRBJ1-2; D not certain. Germline loops: CDR1 SGHTA, CDR2 FQGNSA. The CDR3 consists of 13 residues. Deletions cut 3 bases from V and 7 bases from J, with 12 bases between. The CDR3: CASSFDGLFGYTF. The CDR3 DNA follows: TGTGCCAGCAGCTTCGACGGGCTGTTTGGCTACACCTTC.

This clone appeared a few times. V and J are TRBV12-3 or TRBV12-4 and TRBJ2-3, with unresolved D. The length of the CDR3 is 15 residues. V was trimmed by 1 base and J by 5 bases, leaving 13 bases between them. In DNA, the CDR3 is TGTGCCAGCAGTTTAGTCAAAAGCCCAAGAGATACGCAGTATTTT. Its translation: CASSLVKSPRDTQYF.

This clone was seen at least ten times. The CDR3 sequence is CASSPGQGAYEQYF. For the CDR3, the DNA is TGTGCCAGCAGCCCTGGGCAGGGGGCCTACGAGCAGTACTTC. This chain links TRBV14 with TRBJ2-7; the match to TRBD1 covers 7 bases. Unmatched junction bases numbered 5, after V lost 4 bases and J lost 2 bases. The CDR3 covers 14 residues. The germline V gene encodes CDR1 SGHDN and CDR2 FVKESK.

This clone was picked up many times. The sample holds other DNA sequences that translate to the same CDR3. The V and J genes are TRBV5-1 and TRBJ2-1, with D unclear. Germline-derived CDR1 and CDR2 are SGHRS and YFSETQ. The ends were cut back, 0 bases at V and 0 bases at J, with 7 bases in the middle. CDR3 length: 15 amino acids. The CDR3 protein is CASSLVPGSYNEQFF. The CDR3 DNA is TGCGCCAGCAGCTTGGTTCCGGGCTCCTACAATGAGCAGTTCTTC.

This clone was counted a few times. Given a much more abundant clone one base away, this may be a read error. The CDR3 coding sequence is TGCAGTGCTATCCCGGACAGGGGCGAGCAGTACTTC. It translates to CSAIPDRGEQYF. This rearrangement joins TRBV20-1 to TRBJ2-7; TRBD1 agrees at 9 bases. From germline, CDR1 is DFQATT and CDR2 SNEGSKA (reference sequence). V shed 4 bases, J shed 6 bases, and the junction held 4 bases outside the gene matches. This CDR3 contains 12 residues.

This clone was recorded at least ten times. The rearrangement links TRBV3-1 to TRBJ1-2; TRBD1 matches 7 bases. The germline CDR1 and CDR2 sequences are LGHDT and YNNKEL (reference sequence). V shed 5 bases and J 3 bases; nucleotides not matched to a gene: 6. CDR3 length: 14 residues. CDR3 protein: CASSVRDSYYGYTF. The CDR3, as DNA: TGTGCCAGCAGCGTGCGGGACAGCTACTATGGCTACACCTTC.